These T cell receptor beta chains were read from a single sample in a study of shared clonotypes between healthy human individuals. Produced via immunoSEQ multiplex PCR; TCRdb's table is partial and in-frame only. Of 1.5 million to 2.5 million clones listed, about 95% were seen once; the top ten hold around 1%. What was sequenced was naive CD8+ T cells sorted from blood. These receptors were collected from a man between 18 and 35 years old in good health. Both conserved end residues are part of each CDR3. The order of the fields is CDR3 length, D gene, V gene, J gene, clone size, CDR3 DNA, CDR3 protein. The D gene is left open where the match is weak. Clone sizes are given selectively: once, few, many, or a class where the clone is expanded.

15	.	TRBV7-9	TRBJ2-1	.	TGTGCCAGCAGTCAGACTAGAGCCGGGTACAATGAGCAGTTCTTC	CASSQTRAGYNEQFF
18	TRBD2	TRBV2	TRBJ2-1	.	TGTGCCAGCACCCCGGGACTAGCGGGAGAGAGGTCCTACAATGAGCAGTTCTTC	CASTPGLAGERSYNEQFF
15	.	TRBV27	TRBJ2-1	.	TGTGCCAGCAGTTTTTGGGCAGGGAGAGGCAATGAGCAGTTCTTC	CASSFWAGRGNEQFF
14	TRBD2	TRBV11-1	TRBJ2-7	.	TGTGCCAGCAGCGCGGGCAGCGGGGACTACGAGCAGTACTTC	CASSAGSGDYEQYF
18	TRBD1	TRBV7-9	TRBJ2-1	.	TGTGCCAGCAGCTACCAGACATTGGACAGGGTCCCCTACAATGAGCAGTTCTTC	CASSYQTLDRVPYNEQFF
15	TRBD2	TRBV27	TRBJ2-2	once	TGTGCCAGCTTCCCGGGAGTAGCGGGGCCCGGGGAGCTGTTTTTT	CASFPGVAGPGELFF
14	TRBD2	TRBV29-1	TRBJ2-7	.	TGCAGCGTTGTAGACTGGCGGGAGACCTACGAGCAGTACTTC	CSVVDWRETYEQYF
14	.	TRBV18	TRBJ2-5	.	TGTGCCAGCTCACCAACAGGGTCCCAAGAGACCCAGTACTTC	CASSPTGSQETQYF
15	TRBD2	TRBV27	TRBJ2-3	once	TGTGCCAGCAGTCCCCGGGAGGGCCTCGCAGATACGCAGTATTTT	CASSPREGLADTQYF
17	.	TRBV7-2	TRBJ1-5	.	TGTGCCAGCAGCGTTTCATCAGGGGACTATAGCAATCAGCCCCAGCATTTT	CASSVSSGDYSNQPQHF
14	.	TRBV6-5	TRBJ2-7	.	TGTGCCAGCAGTTACTCCGACGGCCACTACGAGCAGTACTTC	CASSYSDGHYEQYF
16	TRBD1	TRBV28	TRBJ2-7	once	TGTGCCAGCAGTGACCCCGGGACAGGGGAGATTTACGAGCAGTACTTC	CASSDPGTGEIYEQYF
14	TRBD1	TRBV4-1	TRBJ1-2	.	TGCGCCAGCAGCCCCCGGGACAGGGACTATGGCTACACCTTC	CASSPRDRDYGYTF
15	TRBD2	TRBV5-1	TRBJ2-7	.	TGCGCCAGCAGCTCCAGCGGGGGGCCCTCCTACGAGCAGTACTTC	CASSSSGGPSYEQYF
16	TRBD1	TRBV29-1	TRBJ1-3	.	TGCAGCGTTGAAGAGGTGGGACAGTTGTCTGGAAACACCATATATTTT	CSVEEVGQLSGNTIYF